The next 17 T cell receptor beta chains were all read from a single sample in a study of T cells after yellow fever vaccination. One entry per CDR3 protein results from TCRdb running MiXCR on the 5' RACE reads. The table records 300,000 or so distinct CDR3 sequences, 8% to 9.5% of them present only once. The material sequenced was PBMCs, taken about 41 days after the first yellow fever vaccination. Receptors originate from a man younger than 35 who received the YFV17D yellow fever vaccine.

This clonotype was found a few times. The chain employs TRBV4-1 and TRBJ1-5; D call uncertain. Deletions cut 1 base from V and 4 bases from J, with 5 bases between. Looked up from germline, CDR1 is MGHRA and CDR2 is YSYEKL. The CDR3 contains 13 residues. CDR3 DNA: TGCGCCAGCAGCCAAGCGGCGAATCAGCCCCAGCATTTT. The encoded protein is CASSQAANQPQHF.

This clonotype has more than one count but fewer than ten. The chain is built from TRBV20-1 and TRBJ1-5; D uncertain. The germline CDR1 and CDR2 sequences are DFQATT and SNEGSKA (reference sequence). V dropped 6 bases and J dropped 2 bases, with 8 bases sitting between them. The CDR3 runs to 12 residues. For the CDR3, the DNA is TGCAGTGCGTTTGCTGGCAATCAGCCCCAGCATTTT. It yields the protein CSAFAGNQPQHF.

This chain uses TRBV9 with TRBJ2-7; unclear D gene. This CDR3 comprises 14 residues. The germline V and J ends were trimmed by 2 bases and 0 bases, with 9 bases remaining between them. Germline CDR1 reads SGDLS; CDR2 reads YYNGEE. CDR3 region: CASSVDAFSYEQYF. In nucleotides, the CDR3 is TGTGCCAGCAGCGTGGACGCTTTCTCCTACGAGCAGTACTTC. The full variable domain, completed using reference TRBV9 and TRBJ2-7, is DSGVTQTPKHLITATGQRVTLRCSPRSGDLSVYWYQQSLDQGLQFLIQYYNGEERAKGNILERFSAQQFPDLHSELNLSSLELGDSALYFCASSVDAFSYEQYFGPGTRLTVT.

The chain carries TRBV5-1 and TRBJ1-2; 7 nucleotides match TRBD1. The germline gives CDR1 SGHRS, CDR2 YFSETQ. Trimming took 4 bases from V and 4 from J; bases not matched to a gene: 10. The CDR3 spans 15 residues. In nucleotides, the CDR3 is TGCGCCAGCAGCCTGTACTCGACAGGGACCTATGGCTACACCTTC. It specifies CASSLYSTGTYGYTF.

The gene calls are TRBV30 and TRBJ2-2; D is ambiguous. Germline V gene data show CDR1 as GTSNPN and CDR2 as SVGIG (reference sequence). The CDR3 runs 12 residues. Trimming removed 3 bases from V and 1 base from J, with 3 bases in between. CDR3 in amino acids: CAWSVNTGELFF. The CDR3, as DNA: TGTGCCTGGAGCGTGAACACCGGGGAGCTGTTTTTT.

This clonotype showed up just a few times. The rearrangement uses TRBV27 and TRBJ2-5, with TRBD2 matching over 7 bases. The germline gives CDR1 MNHEY, CDR2 SMNVEV (reference sequence). After removal of 3 bases from V and 5 bases from J, the junction contained 6 bases not matched to a gene. The CDR3 is made up of 14 amino acids. The CDR3 reads CASSFVWGGETQYF. The DNA of the CDR3 is TGTGCCAGCAGTTTCGTTTGGGGGGGGGAGACCCAGTACTTC.

The chain combines TRBV6-5 with TRBJ1-2; the D is unclear. The germline CDR1 and CDR2 sequences are MNHEY and SVGAGI. V gave up 2 bases and J gave up 5 bases, with 12 bases separating them. This CDR3 spans 14 amino acids. This chain's CDR3 is CASSYLSTEYGYTF. The CDR3 nucleotides read TGTGCCAGCAGTTACCTTAGTACGGAATATGGCTACACCTTC.

This sequence joins TRBV7-2 and TRBJ1-6; a weak D match, TRBD1 (6 bases). In germline, CDR1 is SGHTA, CDR2 FQGNSA. Deletions cut 5 bases from V and 9 bases from J, with 17 bases between. There are 15 residues in the CDR3. The CDR3 coding sequence is TGTGCCAGCAGCCGGGACAACCCTAGCGCTTCACCCCTCCACTTT. It is translated as CASSRDNPSASPLHF.

The table lists this clonotype with a few counts. V gene TRBV5-5 combines with J gene TRBJ2-2; 13 nucleotides agree with TRBD2. Trimming cost V 4 bases and J 2 bases; bases outside gene matches: 5. CDR1 is SGHKS, CDR2 YYEKEE, per germline (reference sequence). The CDR3 runs to 17 residues. The CDR3 bases are TGTGCCAGCAGCCGGGGACTAGCGGGGATAAACACCGGGGAGCTGTTTTTT. It encodes CASSRGLAGINTGELFF. The entire variable domain, with the rest obtained from reference TRBV5-5 and TRBJ2-2, is as follows: DAGVTQSPTHLIKTRGQQVTLRCSPISGHKSVSWYQQVLGQGPQFIFQYYEKEERGRGNFPDRFSARQFPNYSSELNVNALLLGDSALYLCASSRGLAGINTGELFFGEGSRLTVL.

This chain joins TRBV12-3 or TRBV12-4 and TRBJ2-3; no reliable D call. This CDR3 contains 12 residues. The V end was cut by 6 bases, the J end by 13 bases, with 17 bases between. The CDR3 region has the DNA TGTGCCAGCAGCTCGACTCCTCCTATGGAGTATTTT. Residues: CASSSTPPMEYF.

This chain joins TRBV9 and TRBJ2-7; 9 nucleotides agree with TRBD1. Germline assignment: CDR1 SGDLS and CDR2 YYNGEE. V dropped 4 bases and J dropped 3; count of bases not matched to a gene: 14. The CDR3 loop spans 17 amino acids. The CDR3, as DNA: TGTGCCAGCAGCACCGGGACAGGGTTCAGGGCAAGCTACGAGCAGTACTTC. Translated, it gives CASSTGTGFRASYEQYF. The entire variable domain, with the rest obtained from reference TRBV9 and TRBJ2-7, is as follows: DSGVTQTPKHLITATGQRVTLRCSPRSGDLSVYWYQQSLDQGLQFLIQYYNGEERAKGNILERFSAQQFPDLHSELNLSSLELGDSALYFCASSTGTGFRASYEQYFGPGTRLTVT.

CDR3 residues: CASSDTGYEQYF. Here the CDR3 DNA reads TGTGCCAGCAGCGATACGGGCTACGAGCAGTACTTC. This rearrangement joins TRBV7-6 to TRBJ2-7; no reliable D call. Germline lookup yields CDR1 SGHVS and CDR2 FNYEAQ. The CDR3 length is 12 residues. V lost 5 bases to trimming and J lost 3 bases, with 8 bases between them.

This clonotype occurred a few times. The V and J genes are TRBV7-2 and TRBJ1-5; TRBD1 matches at 9 bases. The CDR3 is 15 residues long. The V and J ends lost 5 bases and 7 bases, in that order; junction bases with no gene match: 9. The germline V gene has CDR1 SGHTA and CDR2 FQGNSA. The chain's CDR3 is CASSLRDRVSQPQHF. CDR3 coding DNA: TGTGCCAGCAGCCTAAGGGACAGGGTGTCACAGCCCCAGCATTTT.

Only a few counts were recorded for this clonotype. V is TRBV6-5 and J is TRBJ2-3; D gene ambiguous. This CDR3 comprises 15 residues. The germline V gene encodes CDR1 MNHEY and CDR2 SVGAGI. V gave up 2 bases and J gave up 5 bases, with 14 bases separating them. In DNA, the CDR3 is TGTGCCAGCAGTTACGAAGGGATTGGGGTAGATACGCAGTATTTT. The encoded protein is CASSYEGIGVDTQYF.

This clonotype has a count of ten or more. This chain links TRBV6-2 or TRBV6-3 with TRBJ2-7; D is perhaps TRBD1 or TRBD2 (5 bases each). V lost 5 bases, J lost 2 bases, and 19 bases lay in between. CDR1 is MNHEY, CDR2 SVGEGT, per germline. The CDR3 runs 16 residues. CDR3 region: CASSHESGTVTYEQYV. The CDR3 DNA follows: TGTGCCAGCAGTCACGAATCCGGGACGGTGACCTACGAGCAGTACGTC.

J is TRBJ2-2 and V is TRBV9; 10 nucleotides line up with TRBD2. The germline V gene has CDR1 SGDLS and CDR2 YYNGEE. J was trimmed by 9 bases and V by 4 bases; bases with no gene match: 15. The CDR3 extends over 17 amino acids. CDR3 in DNA: TGTGCCAGCAGCATCCGAGATAGCGGGAGGCTCAGCTGGGAGCTGTTTTTT. As protein: CASSIRDSGRLSWELFF.

V usage is TRBV7-3 and J usage is TRBJ2-3; 9 positions match TRBD2. Germline V lookup: CDR1 SGHTA, CDR2 FQGTGA. This CDR3 region has 15 residues. V shed 5 bases, J shed 4 bases, and the junction held 7 bases outside the gene matches. DNA of the CDR3: TGTGCCAGCAGCCTAGCGGGGATGGGTGCAGATACGCAGTATTTT. It is translated as CASSLAGMGADTQYF.